This T cell receptor (beta chain) is drawn from a study of blood T cells in healthy people across ages. Next came a second PCR, run for 7 to 11 cycles, which used a sample-barcoded 5' primer along with a J-beta primer mix. TCRdb fed the 5' RACE reads into MiXCR, producing one record per CDR3 protein. The sample holds 1 million or so distinct CDR3 sequences; 45% are singletons and the top ten take approximately 17%. The germline V and J ends were trimmed by 2 bases and 0 bases, with 5 bases remaining between them. There are 15 residues in the CDR3. Germline assignment: CDR1 MNHEY and CDR2 SVGAGI. Healthy individuals of Caucasian origin from Russia, aged roughly 6 to 100, served as donors.

The receptor's source is a woman between 55 and 75 years old in good health. The sample comprised blood. This chain joins TRBV6-5 and TRBJ2-6; D gene ambiguous. This CDR3 reads CASSYVSSGANVLTF. The CDR3, as DNA: TGTGCCAGCAGTTACGTTAGCTCTGGGGCCAACGTCCTGACTTTC.